These T cell receptor beta chains were read from a single sample in a study of cytomegalovirus exposure and HLA in healthy donors. Clones were read by immunoSEQ multiplex PCR, and TCRdb kept only the in-frame ones, dropping some. Seen here are over 150,000 clones, approximately 88% observed once, and the top ten hold 0.38%. The specimen sequenced was PBMCs. The source is a boy aged 2 to 10 in good health and CMV-seronegative. Both conserved end residues are part of each CDR3. The order of the fields is clone size, J gene, D gene, CDR3 length, V gene, CDR3 DNA, CDR3 protein. A D gene is named only where the DNA matches it firmly. A row's size may be missing; if present it is once, few, many or a size class.

clone_size: NA; j_call: TRBJ1-2; d_call: NA; cdr3_length: 15; v_call: TRBV6-5; cdr3_nt: TGTGCCAGCAGTTCCTCTTTCTCCGGCCGGGGGGGCTACACCTTC; cdr3_aa: CASSSSFSGRGGYTF
clone_size: few; j_call: TRBJ2-3; d_call: TRBD2; cdr3_length: 16; v_call: TRBV5-1; cdr3_nt: TGCGCCAGCAGCTTGGGGGGACTAGCGTCCACAGATACGCAGTATTTT; cdr3_aa: CASSLGGLASTDTQYF
clone_size: NA; j_call: TRBJ2-3; d_call: TRBD2; cdr3_length: 15; v_call: TRBV4-1; cdr3_nt: TGCGCCAGCAGCCATATTAGCGGGAGCACAGATACGCAGTATTTT; cdr3_aa: CASSHISGSTDTQYF
clone_size: NA; j_call: TRBJ2-7; d_call: TRBD2; cdr3_length: 17; v_call: TRBV13; cdr3_nt: TGTGCCAGCAGCCCAGGACTAGCGGGGGCCCTCTCCTACGAGCAGTACTTC; cdr3_aa: CASSPGLAGALSYEQYF
clone_size: NA; j_call: TRBJ2-1; d_call: TRBD1; cdr3_length: 16; v_call: TRBV19; cdr3_nt: TGTGCCAGTAGTATAACGGGACAGGGTTCCTACAATGAGCAGTTCTTC; cdr3_aa: CASSITGQGSYNEQFF
clone_size: few; j_call: TRBJ2-7; d_call: NA; cdr3_length: 10; v_call: TRBV6-6; cdr3_nt: TGTGCCAGCAGCGGGAACGAGCAGTACTTC; cdr3_aa: CASSGNEQYF
clone_size: NA; j_call: TRBJ1-5; d_call: NA; cdr3_length: 15; v_call: TRBV28; cdr3_nt: TGTGCCAGCAGGATGTTGACCTTTGGGCATCAGCCCCAGCATTTT; cdr3_aa: CASRMLTFGHQPQHF
clone_size: once; j_call: TRBJ2-7; d_call: NA; cdr3_length: 11; v_call: TRBV4-1; cdr3_nt: TGCGCCAGCAGCCAGGGGAGGGAGCAGTACTTC; cdr3_aa: CASSQGREQYF
clone_size: NA; j_call: TRBJ1-3; d_call: NA; cdr3_length: 14; v_call: TRBV5-4; cdr3_nt: TGTGCCAGCACCAACCGGGGGGACGGAAACACCATATATTTT; cdr3_aa: CASTNRGDGNTIYF
clone_size: NA; j_call: TRBJ2-1; d_call: NA; cdr3_length: 14; v_call: TRBV6-1; cdr3_nt: TGTGCCATCATTACAGATTACCGGATCGATGAGCAGTTCTTC; cdr3_aa: CAIITDYRIDEQFF
clone_size: NA; j_call: TRBJ1-5; d_call: NA; cdr3_length: 13; v_call: TRBV2; cdr3_nt: TGTGCCAGCAGTGAGGGGGGTTATCAGCCCCAGCATTTT; cdr3_aa: CASSEGGYQPQHF
clone_size: NA; j_call: TRBJ1-1; d_call: NA; cdr3_length: 15; v_call: TRBV19; cdr3_nt: TGTGCCAGTAGTATCCGGCCAGGAGGGAACACTGAAGCTTTCTTT; cdr3_aa: CASSIRPGGNTEAFF
clone_size: NA; j_call: TRBJ1-1; d_call: TRBD1; cdr3_length: 15; v_call: TRBV6-1; cdr3_nt: TGTGCCAGCAGTGTCACCGGGACAGGGGTGACTGAAGCTTTCTTT; cdr3_aa: CASSVTGTGVTEAFF
clone_size: NA; j_call: TRBJ1-1; d_call: NA; cdr3_length: 15; v_call: TRBV19; cdr3_nt: TGTGCCAGTAGTCCCGCGGGGGTCACGAACACTGAAGCTTTCTTT; cdr3_aa: CASSPAGVTNTEAFF
clone_size: NA; j_call: TRBJ2-1; d_call: NA; cdr3_length: 15; v_call: TRBV5-6; cdr3_nt: TGTGCCAGCAGGTCCGGGAGCGGCTCCTACAATGAGCAGTTCTTC; cdr3_aa: CASRSGSGSYNEQFF
clone_size: NA; j_call: TRBJ2-1; d_call: NA; cdr3_length: 17; v_call: TRBV4-2; cdr3_nt: TGTGCCAGCAGCCAACCTCAGGGAATACTCTCCTACAATGAGCAGTTCTTC; cdr3_aa: CASSQPQGILSYNEQFF
clone_size: NA; j_call: TRBJ1-4; d_call: TRBD1; cdr3_length: 14; v_call: TRBV5-1; cdr3_nt: TGCGCCAGCAGCTTATGGACAGGGCATGAAAAACTGTTTTTT; cdr3_aa: CASSLWTGHEKLFF
clone_size: NA; j_call: TRBJ2-1; d_call: TRBD2; cdr3_length: 15; v_call: TRBV30; cdr3_nt: TGTGCCTGGAGTGGTCTCGCTAGCGGGAGCCATGAGCAGTTCTTC; cdr3_aa: CAWSGLASGSHEQFF
clone_size: NA; j_call: TRBJ2-7; d_call: NA; cdr3_length: 14; v_call: TRBV5-5; cdr3_nt: TGTGCCAGCAGCTTGGATTCGGGATCCTACGAGCAGTACTTC; cdr3_aa: CASSLDSGSYEQYF
clone_size: NA; j_call: TRBJ2-7; d_call: NA; cdr3_length: 15; v_call: TRBV4-1; cdr3_nt: TGCGCCAGCAGCCCCCTAAGGGGGAGCTCCTACGAGCAGTACTTC; cdr3_aa: CASSPLRGSSYEQYF